This T cell receptor (beta chain) comes out of a study of regulatory T cells. Whole-study results and caveats: Hydrophobic residues at CDR3 positions 6 and 7 were enriched in conventional CD4+ T cells of CD3G-deficient patients. Regulatory T cells showed the strongest V-J pair restriction and V/J gene skewing among patient repertoires.

All CD3G-deficient patients showed autoimmunity, more severe in two. Patients aged 2 to 39 years had fewer naive T cells. Regulatory (CD25-high CD127-low) and conventional (CD25-low CD127-high) CD4+ T cells were sorted separately. V dropped 5 bases and J dropped 1 base, with 9 bases sitting between them. Germline V gene data show CDR1 as SGHVS and CDR2 as FQNEAQ. The CDR3 loop spans 13 amino acids. Amplification used 52 TRBV primers and 13 TRBJ primers. Sequencing used immunoSEQ multiplex PCR; TCRdb keeps in-frame clones, though not all of them. The table lists some 31,000 clones, about 93% of them singletons. About this clone: The antigen is unknown.

Sequencing input: conventional CD4+ T cells sorted from blood. The chain carries TRBV7-8 and TRBJ2-7; D is uncertain. This TCR came from a child aged 2 to 10 with CD3G deficiency. This CDR3 reads CASSRTTSYEQYF. The CDR3 DNA reads TGTGCCAGCAGCCGCACAACTTCCTACGAGCAGTACTTC.